The subject of this entry is one T cell receptor (beta chain). This clonotype showed up just a few times. This receptor's antigen is unknown. Base qualities are missing; no much larger clone stands one base away. The data derive from a study of T cell repertoires in cytomegalovirus infection (dated by TCRdb to the late 2010s). General notes on the study: Recently identified HLA-C-restricted CMV epitopes, whose presentation resists viral immunomodulation, were targeted by peptide stimulations together with well-studied HLA-B-restricted epitopes. Donor HLA type was relevant to the analysis, because carriage of CMV infection together with the matching HLA type was indicated by public TCR beta signatures. The paper's findings and limits, for the study overall: In both this cohort and an independent cohort of 352 donors, the cumulative frequency of public TCR beta family members distinguished carriers of CMV infection plus the relevant HLA type. In the ex vivo response, HLA-C-restricted CMV-specific TCR beta clonotypes were dominant, and in two of eight donors the single most frequent clonotype came from this HLA-C-restricted group.

Taken with the paper, the label for treatment or condition translates to: in vitro stimulation with specific CMV peptide epitopes to enrich CMV-specific T cells. Sequencing was carried out with an Illumina HiSeq 1500. TCRdb cleaned the public reads at Q25 with fastp, built clones with MiXCR and kept in-frame beta chains. Identical CDR3 protein sequences are pooled into one entry, listed with their most common genes and DNA. The sample table lists some 99,000 distinct CDR3 sequences, around 28% of them with a count of one. The ten largest account for roughly 81% of the sample. From the cysteine through the phenylalanine, the CDR3 covers 17 amino acids. Only the CDR3 part of the read is kept: 51 bases, read in frame from the first base. CDR1 and CDR2, looked up from the germline V gene (reference sequence), are SEHNR and FQNEAQ. The germline ends are 13 bases apart after V is trimmed by 1 base and J by 3 bases.

This chain is built from TRBV7-9 and TRBJ2-6; possibly the D gene is TRBD1, per 6 matching bases. Here the sequenced sample was CD8+ T cells from cultured PBMCs, taken from culture after CMV antigen stimulation. The source of this sequence is a human donor in good health (CMV status not recorded). Some clones in this sample may be carry-over from other donors' samples. The CDR3 is CASSLGSTGIGANVLTF. Read as DNA, the sequence is TGTGCCAGCAGCTTAGGGTCTACAGGGATTGGGGCCAACGTCCTGACTTTC.